This TCR beta chain was identified during a study of shared clonotypes between healthy human individuals. Replicate PCRs from sorted subsets contained about 0.2 ug DNA, which is some 32,000 T cell genomes. Study processing details: Junction-only immunoSEQ sequences carried no quality scores, so filtering differed. Assay used: immunoSEQ multiplex PCR; TCRdb lists only in-frame clones, some missing. V and J calls and clone size are given by that table; D and trimming were obtained from the DNA. The top ten clones hold roughly 0.13% of a sample with millions of clones, about 95% of them seen once. This clone was counted once. The TCR originated in a man between 18 and 29 years old in good health. Sequencing was done on a sample of naive CD4+ T cells sorted from blood. Subset described: CD45RA+ positively selected.

Here the CDR3 reads CASSRGVEQFF. In nucleotides, the CDR3 is TGTGCCAGCAGCCGTGGGGTTGAGCAGTTCTTC. The chain combines TRBV6-5 with TRBJ2-1; D uncertain. The V end lost 6 bases, the J end lost 9 bases, and 9 bases lay between the germline ends. The CDR3 sequence is 11 residues long. Germline-derived CDR1 and CDR2 are MNHEY and SVGAGI.